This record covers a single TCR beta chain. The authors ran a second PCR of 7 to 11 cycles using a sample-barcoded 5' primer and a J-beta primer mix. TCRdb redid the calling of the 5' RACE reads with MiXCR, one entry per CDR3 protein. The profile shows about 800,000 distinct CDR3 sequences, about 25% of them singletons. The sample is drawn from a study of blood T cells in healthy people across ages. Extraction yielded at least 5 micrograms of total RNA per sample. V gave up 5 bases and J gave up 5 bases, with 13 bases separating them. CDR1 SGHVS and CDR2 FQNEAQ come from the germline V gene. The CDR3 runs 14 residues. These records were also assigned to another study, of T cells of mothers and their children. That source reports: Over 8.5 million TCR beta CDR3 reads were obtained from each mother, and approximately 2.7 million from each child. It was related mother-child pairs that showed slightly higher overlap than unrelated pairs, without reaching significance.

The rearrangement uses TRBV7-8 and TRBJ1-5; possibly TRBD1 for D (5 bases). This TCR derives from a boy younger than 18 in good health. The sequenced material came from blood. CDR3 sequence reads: CASSNEGGDQPQHF. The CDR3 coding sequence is TGTGCCAGCAGCAACGAGGGAGGGGATCAGCCCCAGCATTTT.